The 15 T cell receptor beta chains listed next were all sequenced from one sample in a study of molecular identifiers for immune sequencing clone quantification. Via MiXCR, TCRdb re-called the PCR reads, giving one row per CDR3 protein. This sample carries over 550,000 distinct CDR3 sequences, over 25% of them seen once, and the ten largest clones take about 0.8%. The sample taken for sequencing was naive CD8+ T cells from blood, with Jurkat cell RNA spiked in. Subset here: FACS-sorted CD8+CD4-CCR7+CD45RA+ naive T cells. The receptors come from a human donor in good health. Some libraries in this study had Jurkat cell RNA spiked in.

This clonotype has only a few counts. V gene TRBV20-1 combines with J gene TRBJ2-2, with 14 bases matching TRBD2. V lost 0 bases and J lost 5; bases outside the gene matches: 8. This CDR3 region has 18 residues. Per germline, CDR1 DFQATT and CDR2 SNEGSKA (reference sequence). The CDR3 DNA follows: TGCAGTGCTAGAGATCTGGGGACTAGCGGGAGAGGGACCGGGGAGCTGTTTTTT. As protein: CSARDLGTSGRGTGELFF.

This chain uses TRBV4-3 with TRBJ2-7; TRBD1 agrees at 10 bases. The CDR3 extends over 16 amino acids. V dropped 0 bases and J dropped 7; count of bases not matched to a gene: 9. Per the germline V gene, CDR1 is LGHNA and CDR2 is YSLEER. The CDR3 region is CASSQDTRQGAGEQYF. DNA for the CDR3: TGCGCCAGCAGCCAAGATACGCGACAGGGGGCGGGAGAGCAGTACTTC.

This clonotype was counted at least ten times. The rearrangement links TRBV5-1 to TRBJ2-7, with D tentatively TRBD2 (6 bases). V lost 7 bases and J 5 bases, leaving 19 bases between the germline ends. Germline assignment: CDR1 SGHRS and CDR2 YFSETQ. CDR3 length: 14 amino acids. The CDR3 sequence: CASRGAGLDDEQYF. The CDR3 nucleotides are TGCGCCAGCCGCGGGGCAGGGTTGGACGACGAGCAGTACTTC.

This chain connects TRBV20-1 to TRBJ2-7; possibly TRBD2 for D (6 bases). The CDR3 loop spans 14 amino acids. Germline lookup yields CDR1 DFQATT and CDR2 SNEGSKA (reference sequence). Trimming cost V 0 bases and J 0 bases, with 9 bases left between them. The CDR3 bases are TGCAGTGCTAGAGATGGAGGGAGCTCCTACGAGCAGTACTTC. The encoded protein is CSARDGGSSYEQYF.

This clonotype was counted ten times or more. The V call is TRBV7-9, the J call TRBJ2-5; 7 positions agree with TRBD2. The CDR3 totals 13 residues. Per the germline V gene, CDR1 is SEHNR and CDR2 is FQNEAQ (reference sequence). V lost 6 bases to trimming and J lost 3 bases; unmatched junction nucleotides: 4. CDR3 bases: TGTGCCAGCAGTTCGGGGACTAAAGAGACCCAGTACTTC. This translates into CASSSGTKETQYF.

The chain is built from TRBV12-3 or TRBV12-4 and TRBJ1-5; no firm D call. V lost 2 bases and J 5 bases, leaving 7 bases between the germline ends. The length of the CDR3 is 13 residues. In DNA form, the CDR3 reads TGTGCCAGCAGTTTAATACCTTATCAGCCCCAGCATTTT. It translates to CASSLIPYQPQHF.

The gene calls are TRBV20-1 and TRBJ2-5, with a possible D match to TRBD2 (6 bases). V was cut by 1 base and J by 3 bases, with 18 bases left in between. The CDR3 length is 16 residues. Germline lookup yields CDR1 DFQATT and CDR2 SNEGSKA (reference sequence). DNA for the CDR3: TGCAGTGCTAGAGTTCCCCCCCTGACTAGTAAAGAGACCCAGTACTTC. Translating gives CSARVPPLTSKETQYF.

The chain has TRBV4-1 and TRBJ2-1; 8 bases fit TRBD1. Per the germline V gene, CDR1 is MGHRA and CDR2 is YSYEKL. J lost 5 bases, V lost 1 base, and 22 bases had no gene match. The CDR3 covers 21 residues. CDR3 region: CASSQGLGFATDREDDNEQFF. CDR3 coding DNA: TGCGCCAGCAGCCAAGGTCTCGGCTTTGCTACGGACAGGGAGGACGACAATGAGCAGTTCTTC.

This clonotype was detected ten times or more. This chain joins TRBV29-1 and TRBJ2-2; D uncertain. The germline V and J ends were trimmed by 5 bases and 4 bases, with 5 bases remaining between them. In germline, CDR1 is SQVTM, CDR2 ANQGSEA. The CDR3 extends over 11 amino acids. This chain's CDR3 is CSVSGTGELFF. Here the CDR3 DNA reads TGCAGCGTTTCGGGCACCGGGGAGCTGTTTTTT.

A note on this clonotype: A much larger clonotype is one base distant, so this may be a read error. The chain is built from TRBV25-1 and TRBJ2-3; D is unresolved. CDR1 is MGHDK, CDR2 SYGVNS, per germline. The CDR3 has 12 amino acids. CDR3 coding DNA: TGTGCCAGCTGTGATTCTGTGGATACGCAGTATTTT. It translates to CASCDSVDTQYF.

In the case of this clonotype: A read error may explain this, as a much larger clone is one base away. This rearrangement joins TRBV7-6 to TRBJ2-5, with D unclear. The CDR3 consists of 14 residues. V gave up 5 bases and J gave up 2 bases, with 12 bases separating them. Germline V CDR1 and CDR2: SGHVS, FNYEAQ. CDR3 nucleotides: TGTGCCAGCAGCCCAATTGGAGCGCAAGAGACCCAGTACTTC. This translates into CASSPIGAQETQYF.

Of note for this clonotype: One junction end disagrees with the germline gene, perhaps due to a read error. The V and J genes are TRBV15 and TRBJ2-1; 8 bases are shared with TRBD1. CDR3 length: 14 amino acids. Germline CDR1 is LNHNV and CDR2 is YYDKDF (reference sequence). The CDR3 loop reads CATSGETGDNEQFF. The CDR3 DNA reads TGTGCCACCAGCGGAGAGACAGGGGACAATGAGCAGTTCTTC.

CDR3 DNA: TGTGCCAGCAGCGTAGCTACAGGGCTAGCGGGAAGGGAGCAGTTCTTC. Translating it yields CASSVATGLAGREQFF. The chain is built from TRBV9 and TRBJ2-1, with 9 bases matching TRBD2. The CDR3 loop spans 16 amino acids. The germline V gene has CDR1 SGDLS and CDR2 YYNGEE. Trimming cost V 0 bases and J 10 bases; bases outside gene matches: 11.

This clonotype was found many times. The chain recombines TRBV7-3 with TRBJ2-6; maybe TRBD1 (5 bases). The CDR3 runs to 15 residues. In germline, CDR1 is SGHTA, CDR2 FQGTGA. The V end was cut by 0 bases, the J end by 3 bases, with 6 bases between. The CDR3 loop is CASSLTGDGANVLTF. In DNA form, the CDR3 reads TGTGCCAGCAGCTTAACAGGGGATGGGGCCAACGTCCTGACTTTC.

This clonotype was seen more than once but under ten times. The chain is built from TRBV14 and TRBJ1-2; D unresolved. Germline V gene data show CDR1 as SGHDN and CDR2 as FVKESK. This CDR3 has 15 residues. Trimming pared 0 bases from V and 0 bases from J, leaving 8 bases between. This CDR3 reads CASSQDVGTNYGYTF. DNA of the CDR3: TGTGCCAGCAGCCAAGATGTGGGGACTAACTATGGCTACACCTTC.